These 20 T cell receptor beta chains came from one sample sequenced in a study of radiotherapy plus CTLA-4 blockade in lung cancer. Clones were sequenced by immunoSEQ multiplex PCR, and TCRdb holds only the in-frame ones, with some missing. This sample carries approximately 40,000 clones, approximately 86% of them seen once, and the ten largest clones take 22%. The material was peripheral blood, obtained from a patient treated with radiotherapy plus ipilimumab. These receptor sequences come from a human donor with non-small cell lung cancer whose response to radiotherapy plus ipilimumab could not be evaluated.

The rearrangement joins TRBV7-2 to TRBJ2-7; 8 nucleotides line up with TRBD1. Trimming removed 5 bases from V and 3 bases from J; junction bases left unmatched: 6. The CDR3 consists of 14 residues. The germline V gene encodes CDR1 SGHTA and CDR2 FQGNSA. The CDR3 DNA follows: TGTGCCAGCAGCCCTGGGACAGGTAACTACGAGCAGTACTTC. It codes for CASSPGTGNYEQYF.

V usage is TRBV29-1 and J usage is TRBJ2-2; unclear D gene. This CDR3 region has 12 residues. The ends were cut back, 2 bases at V and 7 bases at J, with 8 bases in the middle. Per the germline V gene, CDR1 is SQVTM and CDR2 is ANQGSEA. For the CDR3, the DNA is TGCAGCGTTGAAACACGTTTCGGGGAGCTGTTTTTT. Protein product: CSVETRFGELFF.

The chain uses TRBV7-8 and TRBJ2-7; 9 nucleotides agree with TRBD2. Germline V lookup: CDR1 SGHVS, CDR2 FQNEAQ. CDR3 length: 17 residues. V was pared by 4 bases and J by 2 bases, with 12 bases of the junction left unmatched. CDR3 region: CASSSSPGTSTAYEQYF. For the CDR3, the DNA is TGTGCCAGCAGCTCCTCCCCCGGGACTAGCACAGCCTACGAGCAGTACTTC.

The gene calls are TRBV18 and TRBJ2-7, with 8 bases aligning to TRBD1. Germline V CDR1 and CDR2: KGHSH, LQKENI. V gave up 4 bases and J gave up 3 bases; unmatched junction bases: 8. The CDR3 is made up of 15 amino acids. CDR3 protein: CASSLSPDRDYEQYF. The CDR3, as DNA: TGTGCCAGCTCACTGAGCCCGGACAGGGACTACGAGCAGTACTTC. Looking up the rest from reference TRBV18 and TRBJ2-7 gives the full variable domain: NAGVMQNPRHLVRRRGQEARLRCSPMKGHSHVYWYRQLPEEGLKFMVYLQKENIIDESGMPKERFSAEFPKEGPSILRIQQVVRGDSAAYFCASSLSPDRDYEQYFGPGTRLTVT.

The chain couples TRBV6-5 to TRBJ1-1, with TRBD1 matching over 8 bases. This CDR3 is 15 amino acids long. The junction had 10 bases not matched to a gene; V was cut back by 5 bases and J by 5 bases. Germline CDR1 MNHEY, CDR2 SVGAGI. Here the CDR3 DNA reads TGTGCCAGCAGTGGGCAGGGGGCAGTGGATACTGAAGCTTTCTTT. Protein sequence: CASSGQGAVDTEAFF.

This chain links TRBV19 with TRBJ1-2; tentatively, D is TRBD1 (6 bases). Germline V gives CDR1 LNHDA, CDR2 SQIVND (reference sequence). The CDR3 covers 16 residues. Deletions cut 1 base from V and 0 bases from J, with 12 bases between. In nucleotides, the CDR3 is TGTGCCAGTAGTATAGGGGGAGGGGGAGCTAACTATGGCTACACCTTC. This translates into CASSIGGGGANYGYTF.

This rearrangement joins TRBV9 to TRBJ2-7, with D unresolved. This CDR3 has 13 amino acids. Germline CDR1 reads SGDLS; CDR2 reads YYNGEE. V was cut by 0 bases and J by 3 bases, with 7 bases left in between. The CDR3 protein is CASSVGFSYEQYF. For the CDR3, the DNA is TGTGCCAGCAGCGTAGGGTTCAGCTACGAGCAGTACTTC.

The V call is TRBV9, the J call TRBJ2-7, with D possibly matching TRBD2 (5 bases). With 0 bases removed from V and 2 bases from J, the gap between germline ends came to 9 bases. Germline V gives CDR1 SGDLS, CDR2 YYNGEE. This CDR3 is built from 14 residues. The CDR3 sequence is CASSVAERPYEQYF. CDR3 DNA sequence: TGTGCCAGCAGCGTAGCAGAGCGGCCCTACGAGCAGTACTTC.

This chain connects TRBV11-2 to TRBJ1-2; D gene unclear. The CDR3 contains 13 residues. From germline, CDR1 is SGHAT and CDR2 FQNNGV. Trimming left V 4 bases short and J 2 bases short, with 8 bases between. CDR3: CASSSEWNYGYTF. CDR3 in DNA: TGTGCCAGCAGCTCGGAGTGGAACTATGGCTACACCTTC.

This clone was found once. J is TRBJ2-1 and V is TRBV29-1; possibly TRBD2 for D (6 bases). Per germline, CDR1 SQVTM and CDR2 ANQGSEA. V gave up 4 bases and J gave up 0 bases, with 13 bases separating them. There are 15 residues in the CDR3. The CDR3 region has the DNA TGCAGCGTTGTCGGGAGATGGGACTCCTACAATGAGCAGTTCTTC. Translated, it gives CSVVGRWDSYNEQFF.

A few counts support this clone. The chain joins TRBV11-3 to TRBJ2-1, with 11 bases matching TRBD1. The CDR3 runs 14 residues. Germline V gives CDR1 SGHNT, CDR2 YENEEA. The ends lost 5 bases at V and 12 bases at J; junction bases unmatched: 9. CDR3 DNA: TGTGCCAGCAGCCTGGGACAGGGGGGACATGGGCAGTTCTTC. Encoded protein: CASSLGQGGHGQFF.

As DNA, the CDR3 is TGCGCCAGCAGCTCGCTAACAACTAATGAAAAACTGTTTTTT. It codes for CASSSLTTNEKLFF. The chain is built from TRBV5-1 and TRBJ1-4; D is ambiguous. Germline CDR1 is SGHRS and CDR2 is YFSETQ. The CDR3 covers 14 residues. V lost 3 bases, J lost 0 bases, and 6 bases lay in between.

The J gene is TRBJ1-1, the V gene TRBV18, with D unresolved. The CDR3 loop spans 15 amino acids. V gave up 7 bases and J gave up 2 bases, with 17 bases separating them. CDR1 is KGHSH, CDR2 LQKENI, per germline. In DNA form, the CDR3 reads TGTGCCAGCTACCAGGCTCACCTTCCTAACACTGAAGCTTTCTTT. Encoded protein: CASYQAHLPNTEAFF.

The chain recombines TRBV27 with TRBJ2-5, with 8 bases identical to TRBD1. V shed 6 bases, J shed 5 bases, and the junction held 5 bases outside the gene matches. Germline V gene sequence: CDR1 MNHEY, CDR2 SMNVEV (reference sequence). The CDR3 contains 13 residues. The CDR3 nucleotides are TGTGCCAGCAGCCCCAGGGGGCTGGAGACCCAGTACTTC. Its translation: CASSPRGLETQYF.

This chain links TRBV28 with TRBJ2-7, with a weak D call TRBD2 (6 bases). Germline assignment: CDR1 MDHEN and CDR2 SYDVKM. Trimming left V 6 bases short and J 5 bases short, with 14 bases between. CDR3 size: 13 residues. CDR3 DNA: TGTGCCAGCAGCCCCGGAGGGAGGAACGAGCAGTACTTC. It specifies CASSPGGRNEQYF. Based on the CDR3 plus reference TRBV28 and TRBJ2-7, the full variable domain is DVKVTQSSRYLVKRTGEKVFLECVQDMDHENMFWYRQDPGLGLRLIYFSYDVKMKEKGDIPEGYSVSREKKERFSLILESASTNQTSMYLCASSPGGRNEQYFGPGTRLTVT.

The count of this clone is one. The chain combines TRBV7-9 with TRBJ1-1; D remains ambiguous. The V and J ends lost 5 bases and 6 bases respectively, with 7 bases between them. This CDR3 has 11 residues. Germline CDR1 and CDR2: SEHNR and FQNEAQ (reference sequence). CDR3 DNA: TGTGCCAGCAGCATTCCCTCTGAAGCTTTCTTT. Amino acid sequence: CASSIPSEAFF.

The chain carries TRBV19 and TRBJ2-7; 7 bases line up with TRBD1. The germline V gene encodes CDR1 LNHDA and CDR2 SQIVND (reference sequence). CDR3 length equals 12 residues. With 8 bases clipped from V and 3 bases from J, the junction kept 4 bases outside the gene matches. CDR3 in amino acids: CASRQGGYEQYF. For the CDR3, the DNA is TGTGCCAGTCGACAGGGTGGCTACGAGCAGTACTTC.

J is TRBJ2-7 and V is TRBV7-9; weak D call: TRBD1 (6 bases). The CDR3 consists of 12 residues. Germline CDR1 SEHNR, CDR2 FQNEAQ (reference sequence). Between the trimmed V and J ends, which lost 5 bases and 6 bases, there was a span of 11 bases. The CDR3 protein is CASSVTGFEQYF. CDR3 DNA sequence: TGTGCCAGCAGCGTTACAGGGTTCGAGCAGTACTTC.

The J gene is TRBJ1-3, the V gene TRBV6-5, with D possibly being TRBD1 (5 bases). V lost 8 bases and J 0 bases, leaving 8 bases between the germline ends. The CDR3 length is 13 residues. CDR1 and CDR2 from the germline V gene are MNHEY and SVGAGI. CDR3: CASHRSSGNTIYF. The CDR3 DNA follows: TGTGCCAGCCACAGGAGCTCTGGAAACACCATATATTTT.

The chain links TRBV10-3 to TRBJ1-1; D is possibly TRBD1 (6 bases). Germline V gene lookup returns CDR1 ENHRY and CDR2 SYGVKD. The germline V and J ends were trimmed by 6 bases and 0 bases, with 14 bases remaining between them. The length of the CDR3 is 15 residues. The DNA of the CDR3 is TGTGCCATCAGCGCCTCGACAGGAATGAACACTGAAGCTTTCTTT. This translates into CAISASTGMNTEAFF.